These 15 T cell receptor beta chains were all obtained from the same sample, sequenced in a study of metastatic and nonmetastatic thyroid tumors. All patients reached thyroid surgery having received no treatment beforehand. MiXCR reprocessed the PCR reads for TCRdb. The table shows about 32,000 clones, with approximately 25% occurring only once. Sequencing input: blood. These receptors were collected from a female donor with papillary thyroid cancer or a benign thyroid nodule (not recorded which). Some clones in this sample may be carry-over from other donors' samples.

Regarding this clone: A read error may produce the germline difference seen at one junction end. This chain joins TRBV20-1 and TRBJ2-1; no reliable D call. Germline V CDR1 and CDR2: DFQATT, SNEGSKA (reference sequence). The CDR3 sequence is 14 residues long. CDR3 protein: CSAHLPFAYKEQFF. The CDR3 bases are TGCAGTGCGCATCTCCCCTTCGCCTACAAAGAGCAGTTCTTC.

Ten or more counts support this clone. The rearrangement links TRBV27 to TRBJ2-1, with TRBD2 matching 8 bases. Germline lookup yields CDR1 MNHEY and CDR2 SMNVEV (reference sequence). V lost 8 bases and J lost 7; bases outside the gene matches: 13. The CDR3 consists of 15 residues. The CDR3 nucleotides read TGTGCCAGCTTTGAAATGGCTAGCGGGCGGAATGAGCAGTTCTTC. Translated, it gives CASFEMASGRNEQFF.

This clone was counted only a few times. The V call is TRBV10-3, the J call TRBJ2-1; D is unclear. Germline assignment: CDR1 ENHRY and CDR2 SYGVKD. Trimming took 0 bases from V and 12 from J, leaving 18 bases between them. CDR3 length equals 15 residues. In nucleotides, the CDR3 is TGTGCCATCAGTGAGTCACTGATACGACTGGAACCGCAGTTCTTC. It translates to CAISESLIRLEPQFF.

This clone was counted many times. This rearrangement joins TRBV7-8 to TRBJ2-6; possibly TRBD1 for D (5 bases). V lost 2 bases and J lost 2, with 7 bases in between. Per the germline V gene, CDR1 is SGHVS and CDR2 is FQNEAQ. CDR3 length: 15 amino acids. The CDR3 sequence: CASSLLTAGANVLTF. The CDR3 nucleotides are TGTGCCAGCAGCTTACTGACAGCTGGGGCCAACGTCCTGACTTTC. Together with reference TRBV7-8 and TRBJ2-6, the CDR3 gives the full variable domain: GAGVSQSPRYKVAKRGQDVALRCDPISGHVSLFWYQQALGQGPEFLTYFQNEAQLDKSGLPSDRFFAERPEGSVSTLKIQRTQQEDSAVYLCASSLLTAGANVLTFGAGSRLTVL.

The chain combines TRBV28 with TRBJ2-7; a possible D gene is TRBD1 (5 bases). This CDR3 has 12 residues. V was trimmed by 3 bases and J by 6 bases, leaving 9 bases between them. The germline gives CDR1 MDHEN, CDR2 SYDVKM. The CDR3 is CASSFDSSEQYF. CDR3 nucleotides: TGTGCCAGCAGTTTCGACAGTAGCGAGCAGTACTTC. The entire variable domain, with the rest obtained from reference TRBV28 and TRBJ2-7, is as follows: DVKVTQSSRYLVKRTGEKVFLECVQDMDHENMFWYRQDPGLGLRLIYFSYDVKMKEKGDIPEGYSVSREKKERFSLILESASTNQTSMYLCASSFDSSEQYFGPGTRLTVT.

CDR3 DNA sequence: TGTGCCAGCAGTCACGGGACTAGCGGGAGTTACGAGCAGTACTTC. This gives the protein CASSHGTSGSYEQYF. The rearrangement links TRBV12-3 or TRBV12-4 to TRBJ2-7; 14 bases are a match to TRBD2. After removal of 5 bases from V and 4 bases from J, the junction contained 4 bases not matched to a gene. This CDR3 has 15 amino acids.

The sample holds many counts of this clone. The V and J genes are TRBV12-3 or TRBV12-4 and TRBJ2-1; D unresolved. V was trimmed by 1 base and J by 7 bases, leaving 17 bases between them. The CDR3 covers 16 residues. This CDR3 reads CASSLGIDLGLNEQFF. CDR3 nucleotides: TGTGCCAGCAGTTTAGGAATAGATCTAGGGTTGAATGAGCAGTTCTTC.

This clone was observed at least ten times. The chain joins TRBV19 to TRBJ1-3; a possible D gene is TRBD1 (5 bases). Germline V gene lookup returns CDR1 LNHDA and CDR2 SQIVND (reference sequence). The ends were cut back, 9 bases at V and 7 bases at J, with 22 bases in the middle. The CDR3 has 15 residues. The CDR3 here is CASRIGPGPRNTIYF. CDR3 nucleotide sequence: TGTGCCAGCAGGATAGGTCCGGGGCCACGGAACACCATATATTTT.

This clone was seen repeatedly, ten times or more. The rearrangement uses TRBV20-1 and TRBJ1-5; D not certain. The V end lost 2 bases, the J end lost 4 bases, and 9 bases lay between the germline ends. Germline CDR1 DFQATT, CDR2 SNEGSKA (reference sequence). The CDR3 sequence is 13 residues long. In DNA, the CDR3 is TGCAGTGCTAGACAAAACATAAATCAGCCCCAGCATTTT. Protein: CSARQNINQPQHF.

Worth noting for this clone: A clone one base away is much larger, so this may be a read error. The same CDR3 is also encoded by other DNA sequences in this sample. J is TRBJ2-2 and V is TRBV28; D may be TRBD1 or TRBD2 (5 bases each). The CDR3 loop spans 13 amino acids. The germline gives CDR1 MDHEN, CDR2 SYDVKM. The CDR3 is CASTLLGAGELFF. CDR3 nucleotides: TGCGCCAGCACACTTTTGGGGGCCGGGGAGCTGTTTTTT.

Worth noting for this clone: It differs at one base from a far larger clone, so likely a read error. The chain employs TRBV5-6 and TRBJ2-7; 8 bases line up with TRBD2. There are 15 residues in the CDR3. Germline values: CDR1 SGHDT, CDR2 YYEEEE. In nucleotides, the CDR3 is TGTGCCAGCACCACGGGAAGCGGGGGCCCCTACGAGCAGGACTTC. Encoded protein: CASTTGSGGPYEQDF.

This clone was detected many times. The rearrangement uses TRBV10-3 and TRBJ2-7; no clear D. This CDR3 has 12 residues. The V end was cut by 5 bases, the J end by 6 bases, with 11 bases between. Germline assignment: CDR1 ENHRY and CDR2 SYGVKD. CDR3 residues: CAISREIGEQYF. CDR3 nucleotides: TGTGCCATCAGTCGAGAAATAGGCGAGCAGTACTTC.

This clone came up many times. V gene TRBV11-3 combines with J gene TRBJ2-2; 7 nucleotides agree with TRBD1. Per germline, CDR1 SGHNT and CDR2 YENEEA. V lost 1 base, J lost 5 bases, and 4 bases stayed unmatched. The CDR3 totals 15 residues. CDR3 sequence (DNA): TGTGCCAGCAGCTTAGGACAGGGCCGGACCGGGGAGCTGTTTTTT. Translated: CASSLGQGRTGELFF.

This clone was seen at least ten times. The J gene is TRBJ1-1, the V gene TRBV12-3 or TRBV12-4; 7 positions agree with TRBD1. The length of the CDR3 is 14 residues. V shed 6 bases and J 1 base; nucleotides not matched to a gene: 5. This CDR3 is CASRERQGNTEAFF. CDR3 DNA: TGTGCCAGCAGAGAACGACAGGGGAACACTGAAGCTTTCTTT.

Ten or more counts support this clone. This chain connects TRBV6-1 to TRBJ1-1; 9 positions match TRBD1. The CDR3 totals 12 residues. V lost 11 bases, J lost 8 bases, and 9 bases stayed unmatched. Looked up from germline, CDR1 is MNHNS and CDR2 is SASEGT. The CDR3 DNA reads TGTGCCCACCGGGACAGGGCTTCCGAAGCTTTCTTT. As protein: CAHRDRASEAFF.